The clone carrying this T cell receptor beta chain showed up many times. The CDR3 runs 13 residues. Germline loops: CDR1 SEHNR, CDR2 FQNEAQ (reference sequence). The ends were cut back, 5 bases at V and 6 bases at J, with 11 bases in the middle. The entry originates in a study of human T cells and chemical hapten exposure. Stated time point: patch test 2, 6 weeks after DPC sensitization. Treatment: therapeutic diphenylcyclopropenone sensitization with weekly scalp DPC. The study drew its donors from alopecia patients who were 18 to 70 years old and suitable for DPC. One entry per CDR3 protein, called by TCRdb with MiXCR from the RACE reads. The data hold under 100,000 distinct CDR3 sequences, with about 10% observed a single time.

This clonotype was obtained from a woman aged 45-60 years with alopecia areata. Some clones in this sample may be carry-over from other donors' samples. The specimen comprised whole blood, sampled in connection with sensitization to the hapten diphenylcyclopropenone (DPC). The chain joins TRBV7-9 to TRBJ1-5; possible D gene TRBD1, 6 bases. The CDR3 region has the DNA TGTGCCAGCAGCCGACAGGAGGGTCAGCCCCAGCATTTT. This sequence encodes CASSRQEGQPQHF.